This T cell receptor beta chain stems from a study of cytomegalovirus exposure and HLA in healthy donors. The PCR was carried out with 60 Vbeta primers and 13 Jbeta primers. Original data processing: Later, an analysis found about 77 million unique TCR beta chains, and around 10 million of these were shared. TCRdb's copy holds only in-frame clones and misses some; the assay was immunoSEQ multiplex PCR. V, J and clone size derive from that table, while D and trimming were established from the DNA sequence. Among 65,000 to 85,000 clones listed, roughly 85% were seen once. Findings and limits, study-wide: The study assumed roughly uniform donor sequencing depth for presence/absence analyses.

This clone was counted only a few times. The antigen is undetermined. The CDR3 is 14 amino acids. Germline assignment: CDR1 SNHLY and CDR2 FYNNEI. Trimming cost V 6 bases and J 3 bases; bases outside gene matches: 8. The receptor comes from a woman in her twenties or thirties in good health and CMV-seronegative. This chain links TRBV2 with TRBJ2-7; 7 bases fit TRBD1. The source material was PBMCs. DNA for the CDR3: TGTGCCAGCAGGGCTGGGTCAGGGGGCTACGAGCAGTACTTC. Protein product: CASRAGSGGYEQYF. Full variable domain (outside the CDR3, taken from reference TRBV2 and TRBJ2-7): EPEVTQTPSHQVTQMGQEVILRCVPISNHLYFYWYRQILGQKVEFLVSFYNNEISEKSEIFDDQFSVERPDGSNFTLKIRSTKLEDSAMYFCASRAGSGGYEQYFGPGTRLTVT.